These 17 T cell receptor beta chains were sequenced from one sample in a study of CD8+ T cells in alopecia areata. Sequencing used cDNA as its template, made by extracting RNA and reverse transcribing it. Produced via immunoSEQ multiplex PCR; TCRdb's table is partial and in-frame only. Altogether 90,000 to 130,000 clones were found in the sample, and no singletons occur. The sequencing sample was made of lesional skin. The receptors originated from a C3H/HeJ mouse with alopecia areata. Mouse strain MHC haplotype: H2-k.

On this clone: Germline and genes: mouse. The sequenced fragment ends 4 residues before the CDR3 boundary, so the rest is inferred from the germline J gene. The chain employs TRBV17 and TRBJ2-1; D perhaps matches TRBD1 (5 bases). The germline V and J ends were trimmed by 1 base and 3 bases, with 10 bases remaining between them. Germline assignment: CDR1 MNHDT and CDR2 YYDKIL. CDR3 size: 15 residues. This CDR3 reads CASSRGEGSYAEQFF. Incomplete CDR3 DNA: TGTGCTAGCAGTAGAGGGGAGGGGTCCTATGCT.

Comments on this clone: Gene names and germline match the mouse. The CDR3 end falls 4 residues outside the read, so it is completed with the germline J gene. The chain carries TRBV13-3 and TRBJ1-4; 8 bases fit TRBD1. Germline V CDR1 and CDR2: NNHDY, SYVADS. The CDR3 loop spans 15 amino acids. J gave up 4 bases and V 5 bases, and 7 bases lay outside the gene matches. The CDR3 reads CASRPSGGNNERLFF. The DNA read from the CDR3 is TGTGCCAGCAGGCCCTCAGGGGGCAACAACGAA.

This clone occurred a few times. Genes here carry mouse names. The sequenced fragment ends 4 residues before the CDR3 boundary, so the rest is inferred from the germline J gene. This chain connects TRBV13-2 to TRBJ2-2, with 7 bases fitting TRBD1. Germline V gene sequence: CDR1 NNHNN, CDR2 SYGAGS (reference sequence). The CDR3 runs to 13 residues. The covered CDR3 bases are TGTGCCAGCGGTGATGCAGGGGGCGGG. Its translation: CASGDAGGG. The entire CDR3 is CASGDAGGGQLYF.

On this clone: At residue 12, the TCRdb protein and translated DNA are inconsistent; the protein given comes from the DNA. Gene names refer to mouse genes. The read comes to an end 3 residues before the CDR3 does, leaving the germline J gene to fill in the end. The genes are TRBV1 and TRBJ1-3, with D perhaps matching TRBD1 (5 bases). Germline CDR1 is NSQYPW and CDR2 is LRSPGD (reference sequence). This CDR3 contains 15 residues. Trimming took 5 bases from V and 0 from J, leaving 11 bases between them. This chain's CDR3 is CTCSRGGNSGNTLYF. CDR3 bases read: TGCACCTGCAGTCGGGGGGGAAATTCTGGAAATACG. Complete variable domain (other parts from reference TRBV1 and TRBJ1-3): VTLLEQNPRWRLVPRGQAVNLRCILKNSQYPWMSWYQQDLQKQLQWLFTLRSPGDKEVKSLPGADYLATRVTDTELRLQVANMSQGRTLYCTCSRGGNSGNTLYFGEGSRLIVV.

A word on this clone: Genes and germline are mouse. CDR3 region: CASSRDWGGAYAEQFF. The CDR3 DNA, read in part, is TGTGCCAGCAGTAGGGACTGGGGGGGCGCTTATGCT. The chain links TRBV19 to TRBJ2-1; 14 nucleotides line up with TRBD2. The CDR3 goes on 4 residues after the read ends, and that part is filled in from the germline J gene. Germline values: CDR1 FNHDT, CDR2 SITEND (reference sequence). Trimming removed 3 bases from V and 4 bases from J; junction bases left unmatched: 3. The CDR3 extends over 16 amino acids.

On this clone itself: The gene names given are mouse names. CDR3 DNA, as far as it was read: TGCACCTGCAGTGCAGAAAACCCGGACTTGGGGGGCCCT. It encodes CTCSAENPDLGGP. The entire CDR3 sequence reads CTCSAENPDLGGPEQFF. The rearrangement uses TRBV1 and TRBJ2-1, with D perhaps TRBD2 (7 bases). The read stops 4 residues short of the end of the CDR3; the missing end is completed from the germline J gene. Germline CDR1 is NSQYPW and CDR2 is LRSPGD (reference sequence). The CDR3 consists of 17 residues.

This clone was seen a few times. Gene names refer to mouse genes. The CDR3 is CASSDGRDWGGDTQYF. The CDR3 bases that were read are TGTGCCAGCAGTGATGGCCGGGACTGGGGGGGAGAC. The V gene is TRBV13-3, the J gene TRBJ2-5, with TRBD2 identical over 13 bases. The read ends 4 residues shy of where the CDR3 ends; the end is completed using the germline J gene. This CDR3 is 16 amino acids long. Germline CDR1 reads NNHDY; CDR2 reads SYVADS.

Points on this clone: These gene names are mouse names. The CDR3 goes on 4 residues after the read ends, and that part is filled in from the germline J gene. The chain uses TRBV19 and TRBJ2-1; no clear D. The CDR3 is 14 amino acids. Deletions cut 2 bases from V and 0 bases from J, with 6 bases between. Germline V gene sequence: CDR1 FNHDT, CDR2 SITEND (reference sequence). CDR3 residues: CASSINFNYAEQFF. The CDR3 bases that were read are TGTGCCAGCAGTATTAACTTTAACTATGCT.

A few counts support this clone. The listed genes are named as in mouse. The CDR3 is cut off 4 residues early in the read; its end comes from the germline J gene. The chain carries TRBV13-3 and TRBJ1-1, with unresolved D. Trimming shortened V by 1 base and J by 1 base, and 8 bases separated the two germline ends. CDR1 is NNHDY, CDR2 SYVADS, per germline. There are 14 residues in the CDR3. Here the CDR3 reads CASSDTAGNTEVFF. CDR3 bases read: TGTGCCAGCAGTGATACGGCAGGGAACACA.

Of note for this clone: Gene labels here are mouse ones. CDR3 residues: CASSHWGLYEQYF. CDR3 DNA (partial): TGTGCTAGCAGTCACTGGGGCCTCTAT. The chain combines TRBV17 with TRBJ2-7, with 7 bases matching TRBD2. From the germline J gene comes the end of the CDR3, since the read stops 4 residues before it. Germline CDR1 and CDR2: MNHDT and YYDKIL. With V trimmed by 5 bases and J by 3 bases, 4 bases remained unmatched. The CDR3 covers 13 residues.

Only a few counts were recorded for this clone. Gene names follow the mouse nomenclature. The CDR3 region is CASSIDWGGTYEQYF. CDR3 bases read: TGTGCCAGCAGTATAGACTGGGGGGGGACCTAT. The rearrangement joins TRBV19 to TRBJ2-7, with TRBD2 identical over 10 bases. The read is 4 residues too short to cover the CDR3 end, so that end is filled in from the germline J gene. The germline gives CDR1 FNHDT, CDR2 SITEND (reference sequence). V lost 0 bases, J lost 2 bases, and 2 bases stayed unmatched. The length of the CDR3 is 15 residues.

This clone was counted a few times. Mouse germline and gene names are used. The observed sequence ends 4 residues before the CDR3 terminus, with the missing tail filled in from the germline J gene. This chain links TRBV13-3 with TRBJ2-7, with 7 bases that match TRBD1. Trimming at V came to 2 bases and at J to 3 bases, leaving 5 bases not matched to a gene. The germline gives CDR1 NNHDY, CDR2 SYVADS. The CDR3 sequence is 14 residues long. The CDR3 DNA, read in part, is TGTGCCAGCAGTGACCTCCGGGACAGCTAT. Its protein is CASSDLRDSY. The entire CDR3 protein is CASSDLRDSYEQYF.

This clone has more than one count but fewer than ten. The listed genes are named as in mouse. The CDR3 end is not reached by the read, which stops 4 residues before it; the germline J gene fills it in. V gene TRBV13-2 combines with J gene TRBJ2-7, with 11 bases that match TRBD2. V lost 1 base to trimming and J lost 0 bases; unmatched junction nucleotides: 3. The CDR3 is made up of 16 amino acids. Looked up from germline, CDR1 is NNHNN and CDR2 is SYGAGS (reference sequence). The CDR3 loop reads CASGDWDWGSSYEQYF. CDR3 DNA, as far as it was read: TGTGCCAGCGGTGATTGGGACTGGGGGAGCTCCTAT.

In regard to this clone: Germline and genes: mouse. The CDR3 end lies 4 residues beyond the end of the read and is filled in from the germline J gene. The chain combines TRBV29 with TRBJ1-2; D possibly corresponds to TRBD1 (6 bases). The V and J ends lost 3 bases and 0 bases respectively, with 8 bases between them. The germline V gene has CDR1 MSHET and CDR2 SYDVDS. This CDR3 spans 14 amino acids. CDR3 bases read: TGTGCTAGCAGTTTCCAGGGGACAAACTCC. Amino acid sequence: CASSFQGTNS. The entire CDR3 sequence reads CASSFQGTNSDYTF. The full variable domain, rest sourced from reference TRBV29 and TRBJ1-2, is DMKVTQMPRYLIKRMGENVLLECGQDMSHETMYWYRQDPGLGLQLIYISYDVDSNSEGDIPKGYRVSRKKREHFSLILDSAKTNQTSVYFCASSFQGTNSDYTFGSGTRLLVI.

This clone was counted ten times or more. Mouse gene names and germline throughout. The read terminates 4 residues ahead of where the CDR3 ends, so the germline J gene completes it. This chain links TRBV19 with TRBJ2-1, with 9 bases aligning to TRBD2. CDR3 length equals 16 residues. Germline V lookup: CDR1 FNHDT, CDR2 SITEND (reference sequence). After removal of 2 bases from V and 0 bases from J, the junction contained 3 bases not matched to a gene. The part of the CDR3 DNA that was read is TGTGCCAGCAGTATTACTGGGGGGAATAACTATGCT. Translating gives CASSITGGNNYA. The CDR3 in its entirety is CASSITGGNNYAEQFF.

This clone was observed a handful of times. Here the gene names and germline are mouse. The read halts 4 residues ahead of the CDR3 end, with the missing end drawn from the germline J gene. The rearrangement joins TRBV13-3 to TRBJ1-4; TRBD1 matches 10 bases. V was pared by 4 bases and J by 5 bases, with 8 bases of the junction left unmatched. CDR3 size: 16 residues. Per germline, CDR1 NNHDY and CDR2 SYVADS. CDR3 region: CASSLPGQGSNERLFF. CDR3 bases read: TGTGCCAGCAGTCTCCCGGGACAGGGGTCGAACGAA.

As concerns this clone: All gene names here are mouse names. CDR3: CASTPGTPQDTQYF. CDR3 DNA (partial): TGTGCCAGCACCCCCGGGACACCCCAAGAC. This sequence joins TRBV19 and TRBJ2-5; D is perhaps TRBD1 (6 bases). The read terminates 4 residues ahead of where the CDR3 ends, so the germline J gene completes it. The CDR3 covers 14 residues. CDR1 is FNHDT and CDR2 is SITEND in the germline V gene (reference sequence). V lost 6 bases to trimming and J lost 2 bases, with 13 bases between them. Using reference TRBV19 and TRBJ2-5 for the parts outside the CDR3, the full variable domain is GGIITQTPKFLIGQEGQKLTLKCQQNFNHDTMYWYRQDSGKGLRLIYYSITENDLQKGDLSEGYDASREKKSSFSLTVTSAQKNEMAVFLCASTPGTPQDTQYFGPGTRLLVL.